This passage covers 5 T cell receptor beta chains from one sample sequenced in a study of shared clonotypes between healthy human individuals. The assay was immunoSEQ multiplex PCR, and TCRdb's table has in-frame clones only and misses some. This table holds about 1.5 million clones, 95% to 99% found once. Material: naive CD4+ T cells sorted from blood. The subset is: CD45RA+ positively selected. These TCRs come from a man aged 25-40 years in good health.

The rearrangement uses TRBV15 and TRBJ1-4, with 8 bases lining up with TRBD1. The CDR3 runs to 15 residues. The V segment lost 3 bases and the J segment 4 bases; nucleotides outside the gene matches: 4. In germline, CDR1 is LNHNV, CDR2 YYDKDF (reference sequence). CDR3 sequence: CATSRYDRGNEKLFF. The CDR3 nucleotides are TGTGCCACCAGCAGGTACGACAGGGGTAATGAAAAACTGTTTTTT.

Written as DNA, the CDR3 is TGTGCCAGCATCTCAGGGGCAGGTAATAGCAATCAGCCCCAGCATTTT. Protein sequence: CASISGAGNSNQPQHF. The chain carries TRBV2 and TRBJ1-5; tentatively, D is TRBD1 (6 bases). V lost 7 bases, J lost 0 bases, and 16 bases lay in between. CDR1 SNHLY and CDR2 FYNNEI come from the germline V gene. The CDR3 is 16 residues long.

The CDR3 protein is CASRNRGEGNTIYF. In nucleotides, the CDR3 is TGTGCCAGCCGGAACAGGGGAGAAGGAAACACCATATATTTT. This sequence joins TRBV6-5 and TRBJ1-3, with 7 bases fitting TRBD1. With V trimmed by 8 bases and J by 4 bases, 8 bases remained unmatched. CDR1 MNHEY and CDR2 SVGAGI come from the germline V gene. CDR3 length: 14 residues.

The CDR3 loop reads CASRTTVSQETQYF. Here the CDR3 DNA reads TGTGCCAGCAGAACGACAGTTAGCCAAGAGACCCAGTACTTC. J is TRBJ2-5 and V is TRBV7-9; possibly TRBD1 for D (5 bases). V dropped 6 bases and J dropped 1 base, with 12 bases sitting between them. The CDR3 runs 14 residues. Looked up from germline, CDR1 is SEHNR and CDR2 is FQNEAQ (reference sequence).

The genes are TRBV6-5 and TRBJ2-7; TRBD2 agrees at 8 bases. With 5 bases clipped from V and 4 bases from J, the junction kept 10 bases outside the gene matches. Germline values: CDR1 MNHEY, CDR2 SVGAGI. The CDR3 covers 15 residues. CDR3 amino acids: CASSPRGGLLYEQYF. DNA for the CDR3: TGTGCCAGCAGTCCCCGGGGGGGGCTCTTGTACGAGCAGTACTTC.